The 25 T cell receptor beta chains given below trace back to one sample, sequenced in a study of blood T cell repertoires in COVID-19. Assay: immunoSEQ multiplex PCR; the TCRdb copy retains only in-frame clones and omits some. Counted here are about 73,000 clones, about nine tenths occurring once; the ten biggest clones make up about a sixth. Sequenced input: peripheral blood. These TCRs come from a woman aged 80 or older with active or convalescent COVID-19.

The genes are TRBV3-1 (or the pseudogene TRBV3-2) and TRBJ1-1; D is possibly TRBD1 (5 bases). The CDR3 sequence is 14 residues long. The germline gives CDR1 LGHDT, CDR2 YNNKEL (reference sequence). The V end was cut by 4 bases, the J end by 4 bases, with 13 bases between. In DNA, the CDR3 is TGTGCCAGCAGCCCAACTGACAGTTCCACTGAAGCTTTCTTT. Translation gives CASSPTDSSTEAFF.

This sequence joins TRBV18 and TRBJ1-5, with unresolved D. Trimming took off 4 bases at V and 4 bases at J, with 14 bases between the two ends. CDR3 length: 15 amino acids. Germline V lookup: CDR1 KGHSH, CDR2 LQKENI. The CDR3 sequence: CASSHLEAVNQPQHF. CDR3 DNA sequence: TGTGCCAGCTCACATCTCGAGGCAGTTAATCAGCCCCAGCATTTT.

This rearrangement joins TRBV27 to TRBJ2-7, with unresolved D. Germline V gene sequence: CDR1 MNHEY, CDR2 SMNVEV (reference sequence). V lost 8 bases and J lost 2, with 19 bases in between. The CDR3 totals 15 residues. The CDR3 region is CASGPLTDIPYEQYF. The CDR3 coding sequence is TGTGCCAGCGGGCCGTTAACGGATATTCCCTACGAGCAGTACTTC.

This clone has a handful of counts. The chain combines TRBV5-4 with TRBJ1-2, with TRBD1 matching 8 bases. This CDR3 region has 14 residues. V shed 2 bases and J 4 bases; nucleotides not matched to a gene: 4. From germline, CDR1 is SGHNT and CDR2 YYREEE (reference sequence). In nucleotides, the CDR3 is TGTGCCAGCAGCTTCAGGGGGCCGGGCTATGGCTACACCTTC. Translation: CASSFRGPGYGYTF.

This sequence joins TRBV27 and TRBJ1-6; a weak D match, TRBD1 (5 bases). Trimming removed 4 bases from V and 7 bases from J, with 20 bases in between. The CDR3 covers 17 residues. In germline, CDR1 is MNHEY, CDR2 SMNVEV (reference sequence). The CDR3 reads CASSSPWDGGKNSPLHF. CDR3 DNA sequence: TGTGCCAGCAGTTCTCCATGGGACGGGGGGAAAAATTCACCCCTCCACTTT.

The chain uses TRBV6-6 and TRBJ1-3, with 7 bases fitting TRBD1. In germline, CDR1 is MNHNY, CDR2 SVGAGI (reference sequence). This CDR3 has 14 residues. J lost 7 bases, V lost 2 bases, and 5 bases had no gene match. The CDR3 sequence is CASSYVAGGNTIYF. The CDR3 DNA sequence: TGTGCCAGCAGTTACGTGGCAGGGGGGAACACCATATATTTT.

The chain is built from TRBV6-5 and TRBJ1-5; 8 bases are shared with TRBD1. The CDR3 is made up of 15 amino acids. From germline, CDR1 is MNHEY and CDR2 SVGAGI. The trim removed 6 bases at V and 2 bases at J, leaving 6 bases unmatched. In DNA, the CDR3 is TGTGCCAGCAGCCAAGGACAGGGAGGCAATCAGCCCCAGCATTTT. Protein sequence: CASSQGQGGNQPQHF.

This chain links TRBV30 with TRBJ2-2; 9 bases are shared with TRBD1. The germline CDR1 and CDR2 sequences are GTSNPN and SVGIG (reference sequence). V shed 8 bases and J 6 bases; nucleotides not matched to a gene: 7. The CDR3 consists of 13 residues. This CDR3 is CALRDRAPGELFF. CDR3 DNA: TGTGCCCTCCGGGACAGGGCTCCCGGGGAGCTGTTTTTT.

The chain has TRBV9 and TRBJ1-2; the D is unclear. V was clipped by 0 bases and J by 0 bases, with 21 bases between them. Looked up from germline, CDR1 is SGDLS and CDR2 is YYNGEE. The CDR3 has 19 amino acids. CDR3 DNA: TGTGCCAGCAGCGTAGAAGGAGAGACCAGCCCGGGAGCTAACTATGGCTACACCTTC. Encoded protein: CASSVEGETSPGANYGYTF.

The chain uses TRBV27 and TRBJ1-4; 8 positions agree with TRBD1. CDR1 is MNHEY, CDR2 SMNVEV, per germline (reference sequence). V gave up 4 bases and J gave up 2 bases; unmatched junction bases: 6. The length of the CDR3 is 16 residues. CDR3 region: CASSSLNRGTNEKLFF. The CDR3 nucleotides read TGTGCCAGCAGTTCCCTGAACAGGGGGACTAATGAAAAACTGTTTTTT.

This chain joins TRBV7-3 and TRBJ2-1, with D possibly being TRBD1 (6 bases). V shed 5 bases and J shed 3 bases, with 20 bases lying between them. CDR3 size: 17 residues. The germline V gene has CDR1 SGHTA and CDR2 FQGTGA. CDR3 in amino acids: CASSANRVTNGYNEQFF. The CDR3 DNA follows: TGTGCCAGCAGCGCAAACAGGGTGACGAATGGCTACAATGAGCAGTTCTTC.

The genes are TRBV5-4 and TRBJ1-2; 8 bases are shared with TRBD1. Trimming at V came to 6 bases and at J to 2 bases, leaving 6 bases not matched to a gene. Germline-derived CDR1 and CDR2 are SGHNT and YYREEE (reference sequence). This CDR3 is built from 14 residues. The CDR3, as DNA: TGTGCCAGCACCGGACAGGGCATCAACTATGGCTACACCTTC. This sequence encodes CASTGQGINYGYTF. The whole variable domain, remainder taken from reference TRBV5-4 and TRBJ1-2, is ETGVTQSPTHLIKTRGQQVTLRCSSQSGHNTVSWYQQALGQGPQFIFQYYREEENGRGNFPPRFSGLQFPNYSSELNVNALELDDSALYLCASTGQGINYGYTFGSGTRLTVV.

The rearrangement joins TRBV7-2 to TRBJ2-7; 8 positions match TRBD2. This CDR3 has 14 residues. CDR1 is SGHTA and CDR2 is FQGNSA in the germline V gene. Losses at the gene ends were 5 bases for V and 3 bases for J; bases not matched to a gene: 6. CDR3 in DNA: TGTGCCAGCAGCCCCGTCGGGGGGGGCTACGAGCAGTACTTC. Encoded protein: CASSPVGGGYEQYF.

The rearrangement uses TRBV6-5 and TRBJ1-5, with TRBD1 as a possible D gene (6 bases). Germline V lookup: CDR1 MNHEY, CDR2 SVGAGI. V was cut by 5 bases and J by 0 bases, with 11 bases left in between. This CDR3 region has 15 residues. The CDR3 DNA reads as TGTGCCAGCAGTACAACAGGGTCTAGCAATCAGCCCCAGCATTTT. Protein sequence: CASSTTGSSNQPQHF.

The rearrangement uses TRBV7-2 and TRBJ2-3, with TRBD2 matching over 11 bases. Germline lookup yields CDR1 SGHTA and CDR2 FQGNSA. The J segment lost 0 bases and the V segment lost 5 bases, leaving 13 bases of the junction unmatched. This CDR3 has 19 residues. Here the CDR3 reads CASSPELAGGSSSTDTQYF. CDR3 sequence (DNA): TGTGCCAGCAGCCCAGAGCTAGCGGGGGGCTCGTCTAGCACAGATACGCAGTATTTT. The full variable domain, in which reference TRBV7-2 and TRBJ2-3 provide the parts outside the CDR3, is GAGVSQSPSNKVTEKGKDVELRCDPISGHTALYWYRQSLGQGLEFLIYFQGNSAPDKSGLPSDRFSAERTGGSVSTLTIQRTQQEDSAVYLCASSPELAGGSSSTDTQYFGPGTRLTVL.

V and J are TRBV2 and TRBJ2-3; 12 bases fit TRBD2. Germline V gene sequence: CDR1 SNHLY, CDR2 FYNNEI. The CDR3 runs to 16 residues. J gave up 4 bases and V 5 bases, and 7 bases lay outside the gene matches. This CDR3 is CASSPSGGAGADTQYF. Written as DNA, the CDR3 is TGTGCCAGCAGTCCTAGCGGGGGGGCCGGAGCAGATACGCAGTATTTT.

The chain recombines TRBV9 with TRBJ1-2; possible D gene TRBD1, 6 bases. Trimming pared 3 bases from V and 4 bases from J, leaving 13 bases between. The CDR3 spans 14 residues. CDR1 is SGDLS and CDR2 is YYNGEE in the germline V gene. DNA for the CDR3: TGTGCCAGCAGCGGCGACAGGATTCCCTATGGCTACACCTTC. Its protein product is CASSGDRIPYGYTF.

This sequence joins TRBV19 and TRBJ1-3; no firm D call. Trimming stripped 6 bases from V and 0 bases from J, with 9 bases between. The CDR3 covers 14 residues. The germline V gene encodes CDR1 LNHDA and CDR2 SQIVND (reference sequence). CDR3 bases: TGTGCCAGTAGACCGCCGGGCTCTGGAAACACCATATATTTT. Protein: CASRPPGSGNTIYF.

The chain employs TRBV11-2 and TRBJ1-6, with TRBD1 matching over 9 bases. This CDR3 is 14 amino acids long. Germline V lookup: CDR1 SGHAT, CDR2 FQNNGV. V shed 5 bases, J shed 10 bases, and the junction held 6 bases outside the gene matches. The CDR3 DNA follows: TGTGCCAGCAGCCGGGGACAGGGAGGCTCACCCCTCCACTTT. Translation: CASSRGQGGSPLHF.

This clone came up a few times. The chain joins TRBV21-1 to TRBJ1-1; the table's D call TRBD1 went unverified against the DNA. TRBV21-1 is a recognized pseudogene. The CDR3 sequence is 15 residues long. This CDR3 reads CASSKGGTGSVGAFF. The DNA for the CDR3 is TGTGCCAGCAGCAAAGGGGGCACAGGGTCGGTTGGGGCTTTCTTT.

This chain uses TRBV9 with TRBJ1-1; no firm D call. Trimming took off 4 bases at V and 1 base at J, with 8 bases between the two ends. From germline, CDR1 is SGDLS and CDR2 YYNGEE. This CDR3 region has 13 residues. The CDR3 nucleotides are TGTGCCAGCAGCCCTGGGAGGAACACTGAAGCTTTCTTT. Protein sequence: CASSPGRNTEAFF.

V and J are TRBV18 and TRBJ2-3; TRBD2 matches 7 bases. Trimming removed 6 bases from V and 0 bases from J; junction bases left unmatched: 9. CDR3 size: 16 residues. Germline V lookup: CDR1 KGHSH, CDR2 LQKENI. In DNA, the CDR3 is TGTGCCAGCTCCCAAATGAGCGGGGAAAGCACAGATACGCAGTATTTT. Protein product: CASSQMSGESTDTQYF.

This clone was found a few times. The CDR3 sequence is CASSLVGGSREKLFF. CDR3 DNA: TGTGCCAGCAGCTTAGTCGGGGGTTCGCGGGAAAAACTGTTTTTT. The chain combines TRBV7-8 with TRBJ1-4; a possible D gene is TRBD1 (5 bases). The CDR3 totals 15 residues. Germline values: CDR1 SGHVS, CDR2 FQNEAQ. Trimming shortened V by 1 base and J by 8 bases, and 14 bases separated the two germline ends.

V gene TRBV2 combines with J gene TRBJ1-1; D remains ambiguous. This CDR3 region has 13 residues. The germline gives CDR1 SNHLY, CDR2 FYNNEI. V was trimmed by 6 bases and J by 1 base, leaving 9 bases between them. DNA for the CDR3: TGTGCCAGCAGCGGTTCGAGGAACACTGAAGCTTTCTTT. Its translation: CASSGSRNTEAFF.

CDR3 DNA sequence: TGCGCCAGCAGCTTGGGCCGGGGGGTCACTGAAGCTTTCTTT. This sequence encodes CASSLGRGVTEAFF. The chain recombines TRBV5-1 with TRBJ1-1, with D possibly TRBD1 on 5 matching bases. CDR3 length: 14 residues. Germline CDR1 reads SGHRS; CDR2 reads YFSETQ. Trimming pared 0 bases from V and 4 bases from J, leaving 10 bases between. Full variable domain (missing parts from reference TRBV5-1 and TRBJ1-1): KAGVTQTPRYLIKTRGQQVTLSCSPISGHRSVSWYQQTPGQGLQFLFEYFSETQRNKGNFPGRFSGRQFSNSRSEMNVSTLELGDSALYLCASSLGRGVTEAFFGQGTRLTVV.